The 28 T cell receptor beta chains listed next were all sequenced from one sample in a study of blood T cell repertoires in COVID-19. Assay used: immunoSEQ multiplex PCR; TCRdb lists only in-frame clones, some missing. Of about 240,000 clones in the sample, approximately 85% were seen once. Sequencing input: peripheral blood. These receptors were taken from a woman under 40 with acute or convalescent COVID-19.

The genes are TRBV29-1 and TRBJ2-3; 8 bases map to TRBD1. CDR1 is SQVTM, CDR2 ANQGSEA, per germline. The CDR3 contains 15 residues. Losses at the gene ends were 8 bases for V and 2 bases for J; bases not matched to a gene: 12. In DNA, the CDR3 is TGCAGCATAGTACTGGACAGGGCGGTCACAGATACGCAGTATTTT. The encoded protein is CSIVLDRAVTDTQYF.

The sample holds a few counts of this clone. The J gene is TRBJ1-3, the V gene TRBV30; D is undetermined. V lost 2 bases and J lost 4, with 6 bases in between. The CDR3 is 12 residues long. Germline CDR1 reads GTSNPN; CDR2 reads SVGIG (reference sequence). CDR3 bases: TGTGCCTGGAGTACGACAGGAAACACCATATATTTT. Encoded protein: CAWSTTGNTIYF.

This chain connects TRBV10-3 to TRBJ1-1, with 7 positions matching TRBD1. V was clipped by 6 bases and J by 2 bases; unmatched bases: 6. Germline CDR1 reads ENHRY; CDR2 reads SYGVKD. This CDR3 comprises 14 residues. CDR3 loop: CAIRRQGLNTEAFF. The CDR3 region has the DNA TGTGCCATCAGGAGACAGGGTTTAAACACTGAAGCTTTCTTT.

The V gene is TRBV19, the J gene TRBJ2-7; TRBD2 aligns across 14 bases. J lost 2 bases, V lost 9 bases, and 9 bases had no gene match. Germline CDR1 LNHDA, CDR2 SQIVND (reference sequence). The CDR3 has 16 amino acids. CDR3 coding DNA: TGTGCCAGCAGACTAGCGGGAGGGCCAACCACCTACGAGCAGTACTTC. As protein: CASRLAGGPTTYEQYF.

The genes are TRBV3-1 (or the pseudogene TRBV3-2) and TRBJ1-2; 8 bases are a match to TRBD1. This CDR3 comprises 16 residues. Per germline, CDR1 LGHDT and CDR2 YNNKEL (reference sequence). V was pared by 0 bases and J by 7 bases, with 10 bases of the junction left unmatched. CDR3 in DNA: TGTGCCAGCAGCCAAGACTGGGACAGGCTAGGGGCTGGCTACACCTTC. It translates to CASSQDWDRLGAGYTF.

In DNA, the CDR3 is TGTGCCAGCAGCTTATCGGAGACCTCCTACAATGAGCAGTTCTTC. Translation gives CASSLSETSYNEQFF. The rearrangement uses TRBV7-9 and TRBJ2-1; D is uncertain. The germline CDR1 and CDR2 sequences are SEHNR and FQNEAQ (reference sequence). The CDR3 is made up of 15 amino acids. V lost 2 bases, J lost 0 bases, and 8 bases lay in between.

This clone was seen a handful of times. The CDR3 nucleotides read TGTGCCAGCAGCCGTACTAGTTACAATGAGCAGTTCTTC. Translating gives CASSRTSYNEQFF. The chain couples TRBV12-3 or TRBV12-4 to TRBJ2-1, with D perhaps matching TRBD2 (5 bases). V lost 6 bases and J lost 4, with 10 bases in between. This CDR3 has 13 amino acids.

This chain uses TRBV5-1 with TRBJ1-3; 9 bases map to TRBD1. Per the germline V gene, CDR1 is SGHRS and CDR2 is YFSETQ. J was trimmed by 4 bases and V by 1 base; bases with no gene match: 3. The CDR3 length is 15 residues. The CDR3 nucleotides are TGCGCCAGCAGCTTGTCCGGGACAGGGGGAAACACCATATATTTT. It translates to CASSLSGTGGNTIYF.

The CDR3 coding sequence is TGCGCCAGCAGCCTAGGGGAGGGGTCGGCCACTGAAGCTTTCTTT. This codes for CASSLGEGSATEAFF. V usage is TRBV4-3 and J usage is TRBJ1-1, with D possibly TRBD1 on 5 matching bases. V shed 4 bases and J shed 4 bases, with 16 bases lying between them. The CDR3 covers 15 residues. Per germline, CDR1 LGHNA and CDR2 YSLEER.

This rearrangement joins TRBV11-2 to TRBJ1-1, with unresolved D. The CDR3 is 11 amino acids. V was clipped by 5 bases and J by 10 bases, with 11 bases between them. CDR1 is SGHAT and CDR2 is FQNNGV in the germline V gene. The CDR3 coding sequence is TGTGCCAGCAGCCTCAAAGTTAGAGCTTTCTTT. As protein: CASSLKVRAFF.

The sample holds one count of this clone. The V call is TRBV19, the J call TRBJ1-1; no reliable D call. Germline loops: CDR1 LNHDA, CDR2 SQIVND (reference sequence). Deletions cut 1 base from V and 0 bases from J, with 15 bases between. There are 17 residues in the CDR3. In nucleotides, the CDR3 is TGTGCCAGTAGTATAGTGGTCGCGAGCCTTATGAACACTGAAGCTTTCTTT. This encodes CASSIVVASLMNTEAFF.

The chain uses TRBV6-5 and TRBJ1-4; 8 positions match TRBD1. CDR3 length: 13 residues. Germline trimming cut 6 bases from V and 8 bases from J; bases unmatched to any gene: 5. The germline V gene has CDR1 MNHEY and CDR2 SVGAGI. CDR3 DNA sequence: TGTGCCAGCAGACGTCGGACAGGGGAAAAACTGTTTTTT. It encodes CASRRRTGEKLFF.

The gene calls are TRBV11-3 and TRBJ2-7, with D perhaps matching TRBD1 (5 bases). The CDR3 runs 12 residues. Germline CDR1 and CDR2: SGHNT and YENEEA. Between the trimmed V and J ends, which lost 6 bases and 3 bases, there was a span of 9 bases. The CDR3 DNA sequence: TGTGCCAGCAGTCGCGACAGCTACGAGCAGTACTTC. Amino acid sequence: CASSRDSYEQYF.

The chain employs TRBV27 and TRBJ2-1; 7 bases match TRBD2. Per the germline V gene, CDR1 is MNHEY and CDR2 is SMNVEV (reference sequence). This CDR3 is 15 amino acids long. With V trimmed by 2 bases and J by 6 bases, 7 bases remained unmatched. This chain's CDR3 is CASSLGGSPSNEQFF. The CDR3 nucleotides read TGTGCCAGCAGTTTAGGCGGGAGCCCCTCCAATGAGCAGTTCTTC.

The chain combines TRBV18 with TRBJ2-7, with 14 bases matching TRBD2. The CDR3 has 17 amino acids. The germline gives CDR1 KGHSH, CDR2 LQKENI. J gave up 6 bases and V 2 bases, and 9 bases lay outside the gene matches. In nucleotides, the CDR3 is TGTGCCAGCTCACCATACCCTAGGACTAGCGGGAGGATCGAGCAGTACTTC. Translated, it gives CASSPYPRTSGRIEQYF.

This chain joins TRBV19 and TRBJ2-4; no reliable D call. This CDR3 spans 13 amino acids. Trimming left V 5 bases short and J 6 bases short, with 11 bases between. Germline loops: CDR1 LNHDA, CDR2 SQIVND (reference sequence). The CDR3 region has the DNA TGTGCCAGTAGTTTAAAAATCGGAAACATTCAGTACTTC. It yields the protein CASSLKIGNIQYF. Using reference TRBV19 and TRBJ2-4 for the parts outside the CDR3, the full variable domain is DGGITQSPKYLFRKEGQNVTLSCEQNLNHDAMYWYRQDPGQGLRLIYYSQIVNDFQKGDIAEGYSVSREKKESFPLTVTSAQKNPTAFYLCASSLKIGNIQYFGAGTRLSVL.

The J gene is TRBJ2-1, the V gene TRBV4-1; 8 bases line up with TRBD2. This CDR3 contains 18 residues. Trimming took 1 base from V and 5 from J; bases not matched to a gene: 13. Germline CDR1 reads MGHRA; CDR2 reads YSYEKL. CDR3 coding DNA: TGCGCCAGCAGCCAAGCCGCCCCCGGGGGGGCGCAAAACAATGAGCAGTTCTTC. It encodes CASSQAAPGGAQNNEQFF.

V usage is TRBV5-1 and J usage is TRBJ2-1; 11 bases fit TRBD2. CDR3 length: 17 amino acids. V lost 3 bases to trimming and J lost 5 bases; unmatched junction nucleotides: 10. From germline, CDR1 is SGHRS and CDR2 YFSETQ. The CDR3 is CASSSIWTSGYNNEQFF. The CDR3 DNA sequence: TGCGCCAGCAGCTCTATCTGGACTAGCGGGTACAACAATGAGCAGTTCTTC.

The chain carries TRBV28 and TRBJ1-5, with 10 positions matching TRBD1. V was pared by 7 bases and J by 7 bases, with 13 bases of the junction left unmatched. In germline, CDR1 is MDHEN, CDR2 SYDVKM. The CDR3 spans 16 residues. Here the CDR3 reads CASNLKGQGKRQPQHF. DNA for the CDR3: TGTGCCAGCAACCTCAAGGGACAGGGGAAACGGCAGCCCCAGCATTTT.

The chain joins TRBV24-1 to TRBJ2-6, with 8 bases matching TRBD1. The CDR3 has 16 residues. Germline-derived CDR1 and CDR2 are KGHDR and SFDVKD. The trim removed 3 bases at V and 2 bases at J, leaving 2 bases unmatched. Here the CDR3 reads CATSDPGGTGANVLTF. The DNA for the CDR3 is TGTGCCACCAGTGATCCAGGGGGCACTGGGGCCAACGTCCTGACTTTC.

The gene calls are TRBV4-1 and TRBJ1-1; TRBD1 agrees at 7 bases. The CDR3 contains 16 residues. Trimming at V came to 1 base and at J to 4 bases, leaving 9 bases not matched to a gene. Per germline, CDR1 MGHRA and CDR2 YSYEKL. The DNA of the CDR3 is TGCGCCAGCAGCCAAGCCATGACAGGGTACGGCACTGAAGCTTTCTTT. It translates to CASSQAMTGYGTEAFF.

This chain joins TRBV4-3 and TRBJ2-6; possibly TRBD1 for D (6 bases). CDR3 length: 18 residues. V lost 0 bases, J lost 0 bases, and 12 bases lay in between. Germline-derived CDR1 and CDR2 are LGHNA and YSLEER. The DNA of the CDR3 is TGCGCCAGCAGCCAAGATTTTGGGACACTCTCTGGGGCCAACGTCCTGACTTTC. It yields the protein CASSQDFGTLSGANVLTF.

The chain is built from TRBV6-6 and TRBJ1-6, with 8 bases matching TRBD1. The CDR3 covers 14 residues. The ends lost 5 bases at V and 5 bases at J; junction bases unmatched: 2. Germline V gene lookup returns CDR1 MNHNY and CDR2 SVGAGI (reference sequence). The CDR3 DNA reads as TGTGCCAGCAGTGCGGGACAGGATAATTCACCCCTCCACTTT. It yields the protein CASSAGQDNSPLHF.

The V call is TRBV27, the J call TRBJ1-1; no clear D gene. V lost 3 bases, J lost 0 bases, and 5 bases lay in between. Germline CDR1 and CDR2: MNHEY and SMNVEV (reference sequence). This CDR3 is 13 amino acids long. CDR3 nucleotide sequence: TGTGCCAGCAGTTTGCAGATGAACACTGAAGCTTTCTTT. It codes for CASSLQMNTEAFF.

The chain has TRBV7-6 and TRBJ1-2, with D possibly TRBD1 on 5 matching bases. V lost 1 base and J 8 bases, leaving 17 bases between the germline ends. Germline assignment: CDR1 SGHVS and CDR2 FNYEAQ. The CDR3 runs 15 residues. The CDR3 sequence is CASSLGVGSTVGYTF. In DNA form, the CDR3 reads TGTGCCAGCAGCTTAGGGGTAGGGTCGACAGTCGGCTACACCTTC.

Only one count was recorded for this clone. The chain uses TRBV5-6 and TRBJ1-5; 10 positions match TRBD1. The V gene's germline CDR1 is SGHDT and CDR2 YYEEEE. The junction had 5 bases not matched to a gene; V was cut back by 1 base and J by 4 bases. The length of the CDR3 is 16 residues. The CDR3 coding sequence is TGTGCCAGCAGCTTGAGAAGGACAGGGGGAAATCAGCCCCAGCATTTT. Translated: CASSLRRTGGNQPQHF.

The genes are TRBV27 and TRBJ2-1; TRBD2 matches at 8 bases. J gave up 4 bases and V 5 bases, and 10 bases lay outside the gene matches. CDR3 length: 16 residues. CDR1 and CDR2 (germline): MNHEY, SMNVEV (reference sequence). CDR3 protein: CASSRPIAGHYNEQFF. The CDR3 DNA reads TGTGCCAGCAGTCGGCCCATAGCGGGGCATTACAATGAGCAGTTCTTC.

This sequence joins TRBV6-6 and TRBJ2-1; D is ambiguous. The V gene lost 0 bases and the J gene lost 6 bases, with 12 bases spanning the gap. The CDR3 is made up of 15 amino acids. CDR1 is MNHNY and CDR2 is SVGAGI in the germline V gene (reference sequence). The CDR3 loop reads CASSYSISPGNEQFF. The CDR3 nucleotides are TGTGCCAGCAGTTACTCGATTTCCCCCGGCAATGAGCAGTTCTTC.